This T cell receptor (beta chain) appears in the sequencing data of a study of Graves' ophthalmopathy and Graves' hyperthyroidism. This CDR3 is built from 14 residues. The ends were cut back, 5 bases at V and 2 bases at J, with 13 bases in the middle. Germline CDR1 is SEHNR and CDR2 is FQNEAQ (reference sequence). RNA transcripts served as template for amplifying TCR beta CDR3 sequences. RT-PCR was first run with HTBI primers, then multiplex PCR in a second round. MiXCR, applied by TCRdb to the multiplex PCR reads, yields one record per CDR3 protein. This table holds under 350,000 distinct CDR3 sequences, roughly 15% found once. This clonotype was recorded many times. Clinical symptoms and serum thyroxine were used for diagnosis; TRAb, thyroid ultrasound and orbital computed tomography were also relied on.

This TCR was sampled from an adult man with Graves' ophthalmopathy. V usage is TRBV7-9 and J usage is TRBJ2-7; D perhaps matches TRBD1 (6 bases). Sequencing used peripheral blood. CDR3: CASSPGTNAYEQYF. The CDR3 nucleotides are TGTGCCAGCAGCCCGGGGACAAACGCCTACGAGCAGTACTTC.